The 23 T cell receptor beta chains presented below share a single source sample, sequenced in a study of T cell responses to AZD1222 COVID-19 vaccine. The assay was immunoSEQ multiplex PCR, and TCRdb's table has in-frame clones only and misses some. Of about 150,000 clones in the sample, approximately 90% were seen once. Specimen: peripheral blood, collected on day 0 of AZD1222 vaccination. The source of these receptors is an adult in good health.

The rearrangement links TRBV30 to TRBJ2-1, with D perhaps matching TRBD1 (6 bases). The CDR3 length is 14 residues. CDR1 is GTSNPN, CDR2 SVGIG, per germline (reference sequence). With 3 bases removed from V and 0 bases from J, the gap between germline ends came to 9 bases. In DNA, the CDR3 is TGTGCCTGGAGGCCAGGGGTCTCCTACAATGAGCAGTTCTTC. It is translated as CAWRPGVSYNEQFF.

The V call is TRBV5-8, the J call TRBJ1-2; no firm D call. This CDR3 contains 14 residues. V lost 3 bases and J 3 bases, leaving 12 bases between the germline ends. Germline assignment: CDR1 SGHTS and CDR2 YDEGEE. CDR3 DNA sequence: TGTGCCAGCAGCTCCTCGGGAAGGGACTATGGCTACACCTTC. Translating gives CASSSSGRDYGYTF.

The V call is TRBV3-1 (or the pseudogene TRBV3-2), the J call TRBJ2-2, with 10 bases identical to TRBD1. This CDR3 region has 16 residues. V lost 4 bases and J lost 8; bases outside the gene matches: 10. Germline V gene sequence: CDR1 LGHDT, CDR2 YNNKEL (reference sequence). CDR3 sequence: CASSLRQGAGLGELFF. CDR3 sequence (DNA): TGTGCCAGCAGCCTAAGACAGGGGGCCGGGTTAGGGGAGCTGTTTTTT.

The CDR3 coding sequence is TGCGCCAGCAGCTTGGTACAGGGAATAGGGACTAATGAAAAACTGTTTTTT. This codes for CASSLVQGIGTNEKLFF. The chain combines TRBV5-1 with TRBJ1-4; D possibly corresponds to TRBD1 (6 bases). CDR1 is SGHRS, CDR2 YFSETQ, per germline. Trimming removed 0 bases at V and 2 bases at J, with 14 bases between. CDR3 length: 17 amino acids.

The chain combines TRBV19 with TRBJ1-2; no clear D. Trimming removed 3 bases at V and 1 base at J, with 9 bases between. The CDR3 consists of 14 residues. Per the germline V gene, CDR1 is LNHDA and CDR2 is SQIVND (reference sequence). The CDR3 bases are TGTGCCAGTAGTATGGGCGGGGTTAACTATGGCTACACCTTC. Translated: CASSMGGVNYGYTF.

The gene calls are TRBV27 and TRBJ2-7; D may be TRBD1 (6 bases). CDR1 MNHEY and CDR2 SMNVEV come from the germline V gene (reference sequence). The CDR3 covers 13 residues. V lost 6 bases and J 4 bases, leaving 13 bases between the germline ends. Here the CDR3 DNA reads TGTGCCAGCAGCCGGGACAAGGAATACGAGCAGTACTTC. Its protein product is CASSRDKEYEQYF.

The chain joins TRBV6-5 to TRBJ1-5; 7 bases are a match to TRBD1. V was pared by 6 bases and J by 2 bases, with 4 bases of the junction left unmatched. Per the germline V gene, CDR1 is MNHEY and CDR2 is SVGAGI. The CDR3 loop spans 14 amino acids. CDR3 DNA sequence: TGTGCCAGCAGGGGACAGTGGGGCAATCAGCCCCAGCATTTT. Protein sequence: CASRGQWGNQPQHF.

The V and J genes are TRBV28 and TRBJ1-3; D not resolved. Germline-derived CDR1 and CDR2 are MDHEN and SYDVKM. The CDR3 covers 15 residues. V was pared by 3 bases and J by 0 bases, with 9 bases between. CDR3 nucleotides: TGTGCCAGCAGTTTCAGGACGGCCTCTGGAAACACCATATATTTT. Translating it yields CASSFRTASGNTIYF.

The chain combines TRBV7-2 with TRBJ2-1; the D gene is possibly TRBD2 (6 bases). From germline, CDR1 is SGHTA and CDR2 FQGNSA. This CDR3 has 15 residues. V gave up 1 base and J gave up 2 bases, with 9 bases separating them. CDR3: CASSLGGGAYNEQFF. The CDR3, as DNA: TGTGCCAGCAGCTTAGGGGGAGGCGCCTACAATGAGCAGTTCTTC.

J is TRBJ2-3 and V is TRBV15; D is possibly TRBD1 (5 bases). The CDR3 contains 18 residues. Germline V gene sequence: CDR1 LNHNV, CDR2 YYDKDF (reference sequence). V was clipped by 1 base and J by 0 bases, with 17 bases between them. The CDR3 is CATSRGSLRGTSTDTQYF. DNA for the CDR3: TGTGCCACCAGCAGAGGTTCCTTAAGGGGCACTAGCACAGATACGCAGTATTTT.

J is TRBJ2-2 and V is TRBV21-1; the D call of TRBD2 is as the table states it, not checked on the DNA. TRBV21-1 is marked as a pseudogene. This CDR3 comprises 16 residues. The DNA for the CDR3 is TGTGCCAGCAATGCCGGGAGGGAGTCGGTCACCGGGGAGCTGTTTTTT. Translation gives CASNAGRESVTGELFF.

The chain has TRBV6-1 and TRBJ2-1; D is undetermined. Germline V gene sequence: CDR1 MNHNS, CDR2 SASEGT. The V gene lost 1 base and the J gene lost 7 bases, with 8 bases spanning the gap. The CDR3 contains 13 residues. CDR3 in DNA: TGTGCCAGCAGTGAAGAAGGGATTAATGAGCAGTTCTTC. As protein: CASSEEGINEQFF.

The rearrangement uses TRBV28 and TRBJ2-1; 10 nucleotides align to TRBD2. Trimming cost V 5 bases and J 5 bases; bases outside gene matches: 15. Germline V gives CDR1 MDHEN, CDR2 SYDVKM. The CDR3 spans 18 residues. Here the CDR3 reads CASSLSLAGVVGDNEQFF. The CDR3 coding sequence is TGTGCCAGCAGTCTTTCCCTAGCGGGAGTTGTAGGGGACAATGAGCAGTTCTTC.

This chain links TRBV5-1 with TRBJ2-1; 8 bases fit TRBD2. The germline CDR1 and CDR2 sequences are SGHRS and YFSETQ. The CDR3 is made up of 12 amino acids. J was trimmed by 6 bases and V by 5 bases; bases with no gene match: 1. CDR3 sequence reads: CASRGTSNEQFF. In DNA, the CDR3 is TGCGCCAGCAGAGGGACTAGCAATGAGCAGTTCTTC.

CDR3 nucleotide sequence: TGTGCCAGTAGGGATGCATGGAACACTGAAGCTTTCTTT. It specifies CASRDAWNTEAFF. The chain carries TRBV19 and TRBJ1-1; D gene unclear. The germline CDR1 and CDR2 sequences are LNHDA and SQIVND (reference sequence). The CDR3 totals 13 residues. Deletions cut 6 bases from V and 1 base from J, with 9 bases between.

The genes are TRBV7-2 and TRBJ1-5, with a possible D match to TRBD1 (6 bases). Deletions cut 4 bases from V and 3 bases from J, with 22 bases between. The V gene's germline CDR1 is SGHTA and CDR2 FQGNSA. CDR3 length equals 18 residues. CDR3 coding DNA: TGTGCCAGCAGCTCAAAATCCCCTGGTAGGGGGATCAATCAGCCCCAGCATTTT. Translated, it gives CASSSKSPGRGINQPQHF. Full variable domain (outside the CDR3, taken from reference TRBV7-2 and TRBJ1-5): GAGVSQSPSNKVTEKGKDVELRCDPISGHTALYWYRQSLGQGLEFLIYFQGNSAPDKSGLPSDRFSAERTGGSVSTLTIQRTQQEDSAVYLCASSSKSPGRGINQPQHFGDGTRLSIL.

The rearrangement joins TRBV5-1 to TRBJ2-1; 12 positions match TRBD2. This CDR3 comprises 18 residues. In germline, CDR1 is SGHRS, CDR2 YFSETQ. V dropped 4 bases and J dropped 0; count of bases not matched to a gene: 8. The CDR3 loop is CASSPTGLAGISYNEQFF. For the CDR3, the DNA is TGCGCCAGCAGCCCGACCGGACTAGCGGGAATCTCCTACAATGAGCAGTTCTTC.

Only one count was recorded for this clone. The V gene is TRBV5-1, the J gene TRBJ1-5; no clear D. CDR3 length: 13 residues. Germline loops: CDR1 SGHRS, CDR2 YFSETQ. V shed 0 bases and J shed 2 bases, with 3 bases lying between them. This chain's CDR3 is CASSLDGNQPQHF. CDR3 in DNA: TGCGCCAGCAGCTTGGATGGCAATCAGCCCCAGCATTTT.

The rearrangement joins TRBV19 to TRBJ1-2, with D uncertain. V shed 7 bases and J shed 4 bases, with 28 bases lying between them. The CDR3 spans 18 residues. CDR1 and CDR2 from the germline V gene are LNHDA and SQIVND (reference sequence). CDR3 DNA sequence: TGTGCCAGTAAAAGGAGCTCGGGCTCTCAAGGAGGTCGCTATGGCTACACCTTC. Its translation is CASKRSSGSQGGRYGYTF.

J is TRBJ1-5 and V is TRBV28; D is undetermined. V lost 1 base to trimming and J lost 1 base, with 8 bases between them. The CDR3 loop spans 15 amino acids. Germline V CDR1 and CDR2: MDHEN, SYDVKM. The CDR3 coding sequence is TGTGCCAGCAGTTTATTAGGTGGGAGCAATCAGCCCCAGCATTTT. It encodes CASSLLGGSNQPQHF.

This sequence joins TRBV6-2 or TRBV6-3 and TRBJ2-2, with 9 positions matching TRBD2. Unmatched junction bases numbered 4, after V lost 2 bases and J lost 0 bases. The CDR3 loop spans 17 amino acids. The germline V gene has CDR1 MNHEY and CDR2 SVGEGT. The CDR3 is CASSYQAGGPNTGELFF. The CDR3 DNA is TGTGCCAGCAGTTACCAGGCGGGAGGGCCGAACACCGGGGAGCTGTTTTTT.

The chain links TRBV13 to TRBJ2-1, with 11 positions matching TRBD2. Trimming at V came to 5 bases and at J to 9 bases, leaving 12 bases not matched to a gene. The germline V gene encodes CDR1 PRHDT and CDR2 FYEKMQ (reference sequence). The length of the CDR3 is 16 residues. The CDR3 nucleotides read TGTGCCAGCAGCCACCATACTAGCGGGAGCGTAAGTGAGCAGTTCTTC. This translates into CASSHHTSGSVSEQFF. Full variable domain (missing parts from reference TRBV13 and TRBJ2-1): AAGVIQSPRHLIKEKRETATLKCYPIPRHDTVYWYQQGPGQDPQFLISFYEKMQSDKGSIPDRFSAQQFSDYHSELNMSSLELGDSALYFCASSHHTSGSVSEQFFGPGTRLTVL.

The CDR3 sequence is CAWSAGKNTEAFF. CDR3 nucleotides: TGTGCCTGGAGTGCAGGGAAAAACACTGAAGCTTTCTTT. The V and J genes are TRBV30 and TRBJ1-1, with D perhaps TRBD1 (5 bases). Looked up from germline, CDR1 is GTSNPN and CDR2 is SVGIG (reference sequence). Trimming left V 1 base short and J 2 bases short, with 8 bases between. The CDR3 is 13 residues long.